This TCR beta chain was obtained from a study of spatial heterogeneity in lung cancer. Specified time point: sample taken at primary tumor resection. The input material, whole RNA from tumor, nontumor lung or frozen PBMC, was sequenced unsorted. MiXCR was run by TCRdb on the 5' RACE reads, yielding one entry per CDR3 protein. The data contain about 10,000 distinct CDR3 sequences, roughly 3.5% of them singletons. V was shortened by 3 bases and J by 1 base, with 14 bases between the two germline ends. Germline V gene data show CDR1 as DFQATT and CDR2 as SNEGSKA (reference sequence). The CDR3 spans 15 residues. Details on this clonotype: This beta chain represents an off-target read in a library built for alpha chains; its size is of limited meaning.

This chain links TRBV20-1 with TRBJ2-3; D is unresolved. Sample: PBMCs, taken at surgery. This receptor was identified in a female donor with early-stage non-small cell lung cancer. The CDR3 bases are TGCAGTGCTAGGGGTAGCTTTGGAGGCACAGATACGCAGTATTTT. Amino acid sequence: CSARGSFGGTDTQYF.